Shown below are 11 T cell receptor beta chains from a single sample sequenced in a study of blood T cell repertoires in COVID-19. TCRdb's table, derived via immunoSEQ multiplex PCR, lists solely in-frame clones and lacks some. The sample records some 74,000 clones, roughly 90% being singletons. The sequenced sample was peripheral blood. Receptors originate from a man between 50 and 59 years old with COVID-19, enrolled during active disease.

The V gene is TRBV4-1, the J gene TRBJ2-2; TRBD2 agrees at 10 bases. The V gene end was trimmed by 1 base and the J gene end by 5 bases; junction bases not matched to a gene: 13. The CDR3 is made up of 19 amino acids. Germline CDR1 is MGHRA and CDR2 is YSYEKL. CDR3 residues: CASSQGGLAGDPGTGELFF. The CDR3 coding sequence is TGCGCCAGCAGCCAAGGAGGGCTAGCGGGAGACCCCGGGACCGGGGAGCTGTTTTTT.

The rearrangement uses TRBV28 and TRBJ2-2, with 11 positions matching TRBD1. V lost 4 bases and J lost 4; bases outside the gene matches: 5. Germline-derived CDR1 and CDR2 are MDHEN and SYDVKM. The CDR3 contains 16 residues. The chain's CDR3 is CASSSTGQGATGELFF. CDR3 nucleotide sequence: TGTGCCAGCAGTTCCACCGGACAGGGGGCCACCGGGGAGCTGTTTTTT. The full variable domain, its missing parts supplied by reference TRBV28 and TRBJ2-2, is DVKVTQSSRYLVKRTGEKVFLECVQDMDHENMFWYRQDPGLGLRLIYFSYDVKMKEKGDIPEGYSVSREKKERFSLILESASTNQTSMYLCASSSTGQGATGELFFGEGSRLTVL.

The V call is TRBV5-1, the J call TRBJ2-3, with 9 bases fitting TRBD2. This CDR3 spans 17 amino acids. Germline CDR1 is SGHRS and CDR2 is YFSETQ. V gave up 2 bases and J gave up 2 bases; unmatched junction bases: 9. In DNA, the CDR3 is TGCGCCAGCAGCTTTTCGGTCCTAGCGGGGAACACAGATACGCAGTATTTT. This gives the protein CASSFSVLAGNTDTQYF.

DNA for the CDR3: TGCGCCAGCAGCCAAGATGGTGGGGGACTCAGCAATTCACCCCTCCACTTT. Residues: CASSQDGGGLSNSPLHF. This chain links TRBV4-1 with TRBJ1-6, with TRBD1 as a possible D gene (5 bases). Germline-derived CDR1 and CDR2 are MGHRA and YSYEKL. The CDR3 extends over 17 amino acids. V gave up 0 bases and J gave up 7 bases, with 16 bases separating them.

V usage is TRBV29-1 and J usage is TRBJ1-1; D might be TRBD1 (5 bases). V lost 7 bases to trimming and J lost 1 base, with 10 bases between them. The CDR3 consists of 12 residues. Germline V gene lookup returns CDR1 SQVTM and CDR2 ANQGSEA. The CDR3 DNA sequence: TGCAGCGCCAGACAGACGAACACTGAAGCTTTCTTT. Its protein is CSARQTNTEAFF. Combining the CDR3 with reference TRBV29-1 and TRBJ1-1 gives the whole variable domain SAVISQKPSRDICQRGTSLTIQCQVDSQVTMMFWYRQQPGQSLTLIATANQGSEATYESGFVIDKFPISRPNLTFSTLTVSNMSPEDSSIYLCSARQTNTEAFFGQGTRLTVV.

The J gene is TRBJ2-5, the V gene TRBV5-6, with D possibly matching TRBD1 (5 bases). V shed 5 bases and J shed 0 bases, with 14 bases lying between them. Germline V gene data show CDR1 as SGHDT and CDR2 as YYEEEE. The CDR3 length is 15 residues. The CDR3 is CASSSGLGYQETQYF. CDR3 coding DNA: TGTGCCAGCAGTTCAGGGTTGGGGTACCAAGAGACCCAGTACTTC.

J is TRBJ2-7 and V is TRBV14; D ambiguous. V dropped 0 bases and J dropped 4 bases, with 7 bases sitting between them. The CDR3 sequence is 13 residues long. The germline CDR1 and CDR2 sequences are SGHDN and FVKESK. The chain's CDR3 is CASSQDRRYEQYF. CDR3 nucleotides: TGTGCCAGCAGCCAAGATAGGAGATACGAGCAGTACTTC.

This clone has only a few counts. This chain uses TRBV6-5 with TRBJ1-1, with TRBD1 matching over 11 bases. The V gene's germline CDR1 is MNHEY and CDR2 SVGAGI. V trimming: 5 bases; J trimming: 2 bases; junction bases outside the gene matches: 4. The CDR3 consists of 15 residues. The CDR3 here is CASSPGQGVNTEAFF. CDR3 DNA sequence: TGTGCCAGCAGTCCGGGACAGGGGGTTAACACTGAAGCTTTCTTT.

The V call is TRBV5-6, the J call TRBJ1-5, with D unresolved. CDR1 is SGHDT, CDR2 YYEEEE, per germline. V was trimmed by 4 bases and J by 4 bases, leaving 12 bases between them. The CDR3 extends over 14 amino acids. CDR3 in DNA: TGTGCCAGCAGCGTATACGGGGTAAATCAGCCCCAGCATTTT. Residues: CASSVYGVNQPQHF.

The chain is built from TRBV30 and TRBJ2-5, with D tentatively TRBD2 (6 bases). CDR3 length equals 14 residues. Trimming pared 3 bases from V and 5 bases from J, leaving 16 bases between. The germline V gene has CDR1 GTSNPN and CDR2 SVGIG (reference sequence). CDR3 nucleotides: TGTGCCTGGAGCCCGCGGGGACCAAGGGAGACCCAGTACTTC. This codes for CAWSPRGPRETQYF.

V is TRBV15 and J is TRBJ2-5, with D unclear. With 4 bases removed from V and 0 bases from J, the gap between germline ends came to 6 bases. Germline CDR1 reads LNHNV; CDR2 reads YYDKDF (reference sequence). This CDR3 is built from 13 residues. The CDR3 nucleotides read TGTGCCACCAGCAAAGGAGACCAAGAGACCCAGTACTTC. This encodes CATSKGDQETQYF.